A single sample gave rise to the 14 T cell receptor beta chains below, sequenced in a study of regulatory and conventional T cells in RAG deficiency. Produced via immunoSEQ multiplex PCR; TCRdb's table is partial and in-frame only. The profile shows more than 7,500 clones, just under 95% of them singletons. Genomic DNA came from blood conventional CD4+ T cells gated CD25-low CD127-high. Sequencing was carried out using CD4+ effector T cells sorted from blood. The receptors shown here come from a human donor with RAG deficiency presenting as severe combined immunodeficiency.

This chain connects TRBV4-2 to TRBJ2-4; D unclear. Germline CDR1 and CDR2: LGHNA and YNFKEQ. The CDR3 has 17 residues. Trimming removed 2 bases at V and 1 base at J, with 15 bases between. The CDR3, as DNA: TGTGCCAGCAGCCAACCCGAGGCAGGAGCCGCCAAAAACATTCAGTACTTC. As protein: CASSQPEAGAAKNIQYF.

The chain combines TRBV18 with TRBJ1-2; D remains unclear. V was clipped by 3 bases and J by 5 bases, with 10 bases between them. This CDR3 contains 13 residues. From germline, CDR1 is KGHSH and CDR2 LQKENI. As DNA, the CDR3 is TGTGCCAGCTCACCGGCAGGAGAATATGGCTACACCTTC. Protein: CASSPAGEYGYTF.

The chain joins TRBV27 to TRBJ1-1; TRBD1 might be the D (5 bases). This CDR3 is built from 15 residues. CDR1 is MNHEY, CDR2 SMNVEV, per germline (reference sequence). With 3 bases removed from V and 1 base from J, the gap between germline ends came to 12 bases. CDR3 in DNA: TGTGCCAGCAGTTTCCCCGACAGACCGAACACTGAAGCTTTCTTT. It encodes CASSFPDRPNTEAFF.

The chain uses TRBV7-3 and TRBJ2-5; D tentatively reads TRBD1 or TRBD2 (5 bases each). CDR1 SGHTA and CDR2 FQGTGA come from the germline V gene. Trimming left V 2 bases short and J 2 bases short, with 9 bases between. The CDR3 loop spans 14 amino acids. CDR3 nucleotides: TGTGCCAGCAGCTTAGACGGGGCGCAAGAGACCCAGTACTTC. The encoded protein is CASSLDGAQETQYF.

The chain employs TRBV10-1 and TRBJ2-3; no reliable D call. Germline CDR1 reads WNHNN; CDR2 reads SYGVQD (reference sequence). This CDR3 is 15 amino acids long. V lost 3 bases to trimming and J lost 1 base, with 11 bases between them. The DNA of the CDR3 is TGCGCCAGCAGTGATCCAGGTGGGGGCACAGATACGCAGTATTTT. Protein: CASSDPGGGTDTQYF.

This chain links TRBV11-2 with TRBJ2-3; no reliable D call. V was clipped by 1 base and J by 0 bases, with 5 bases between them. There are 14 residues in the CDR3. CDR1 is SGHAT and CDR2 is FQNNGV in the germline V gene. CDR3 region: CASSLAGSTDTQYF. CDR3 coding DNA: TGTGCCAGCAGCTTAGCGGGCAGCACAGATACGCAGTATTTT.

This clone was counted once. This sequence joins TRBV4-3 and TRBJ2-5; no clear D. This CDR3 has 13 amino acids. Trimming shortened V by 4 bases and J by 7 bases, and 13 bases separated the two germline ends. In germline, CDR1 is LGHNA, CDR2 YSLEER. For the CDR3, the DNA is TGCGCCAGCAGCCCGAGAGTCACCGGGACCCAGTACTTC. As protein: CASSPRVTGTQYF.

The chain joins TRBV19 to TRBJ1-5, with D unresolved. The CDR3 has 13 residues. V was clipped by 3 bases and J by 7 bases, with 10 bases between them. CDR1 and CDR2 (germline): LNHDA, SQIVND (reference sequence). This chain's CDR3 is CASSITQDQPQHF. The CDR3 DNA sequence: TGTGCCAGTAGTATCACTCAGGACCAGCCCCAGCATTTT.

For the CDR3, the DNA is TGCAGCGCCGGACTCATGAACACTGAAGCTTTCTTT. This sequence encodes CSAGLMNTEAFF. The V gene is TRBV29-1, the J gene TRBJ1-1; D unclear. The V end lost 7 bases, the J end lost 0 bases, and 9 bases lay between the germline ends. Germline CDR1 and CDR2: SQVTM and ANQGSEA. The CDR3 is 12 residues long.

The J gene is TRBJ2-5, the V gene TRBV6-5, with 9 bases that match TRBD2. The V gene end was trimmed by 0 bases and the J gene end by 7 bases; junction bases not matched to a gene: 9. Looked up from germline, CDR1 is MNHEY and CDR2 is SVGAGI. CDR3 length equals 16 residues. CDR3 bases: TGTGCCAGCAGTTACTCGGGCGGGAGGGAACCAGCGACCCAGTACTTC. This codes for CASSYSGGREPATQYF.

About this clone itself: This specimen includes other DNA sequences encoding the same CDR3. The chain has TRBV7-3 and TRBJ1-1; D might be TRBD1 (5 bases). V lost 0 bases, J lost 5 bases, and 7 bases lay in between. The germline CDR1 and CDR2 sequences are SGHTA and FQGTGA. The CDR3 length is 13 residues. Here the CDR3 DNA reads TGTGCCAGCAGCTTAACGGGGGGGACTGAAGCTTTCTTT. Its protein product is CASSLTGGTEAFF.

The V call is TRBV15, the J call TRBJ2-5, with 8 bases aligning to TRBD1. Looked up from germline, CDR1 is LNHNV and CDR2 is YYDKDF (reference sequence). This CDR3 contains 15 residues. The V gene end was trimmed by 1 base and the J gene end by 5 bases; junction bases not matched to a gene: 6. As DNA, the CDR3 is TGTGCCACCAGCAGAGGCAGGGGGCCTGTCGAGACCCAGTACTTC. This gives the protein CATSRGRGPVETQYF. The full variable domain, its missing parts supplied by reference TRBV15 and TRBJ2-5, is DAMVIQNPRYQVTQFGKPVTLSCSQTLNHNVMYWYQQKSSQAPKLLFHYYDKDFNNEADTPDNFQSRRPNTSFCFLDIRSPGLGDTAMYLCATSRGRGPVETQYFGPGTRLLVL.

This clone was seen a handful of times. The chain carries TRBV30 and TRBJ1-5; D gene ambiguous. Trimming stripped 0 bases from V and 6 bases from J, with 3 bases between. The CDR3 is 11 residues long. Germline CDR1 and CDR2: GTSNPN and SVGIG (reference sequence). CDR3 sequence reads: CAWSVGQPQHF. CDR3 nucleotides: TGTGCCTGGAGTGTAGGTCAGCCCCAGCATTTT. The whole variable domain, remainder taken from reference TRBV30 and TRBJ1-5, is SQTIHQWPATLVQPVGSPLSLECTVEGTSNPNLYWYRQAAGRGLQLLFYSVGIGQISSEVPQNLSASRPQDRQFILSSKKLLLSDSGFYLCAWSVGQPQHFGDGTRLSIL.

On this clone: The junction and the germline gene differ at one end; a read error may be behind it. The genes are TRBV4-2 and TRBJ2-4; D is undetermined. CDR1 and CDR2 (germline): LGHNA, YNFKEQ. The CDR3 extends over 13 amino acids. CDR3 sequence reads: CASSQGQDRRLDF. The CDR3 DNA reads TGTGCCAGCAGCCAAGGTCAGGACCGAAGGTTGGACTTC.